This TCR beta chain was sequenced during a study of blood T cell repertoires in COVID-19. About the research overall: Donors in the United States, Italy and Spain gave samples during acute or convalescent COVID-19. T cells, B-cell-depleted T cells, or PBMCs provided the cDNA or gDNA that served as material.

A single count supports this clone. The CDR3 consists of 16 residues. The V and J ends lost 4 bases and 14 bases, in that order; junction bases with no gene match: 17. Germline V lookup: CDR1 LNHDA, CDR2 SQIVND (reference sequence). Using immunoSEQ multiplex PCR, the repertoire was profiled, and TCRdb retains in-frame clones only, with some absent. Here the sample spans 200,000 to 300,000 clones, about 91% being singletons. Patients of the Seattle cohort, enrolled during active infection, were followed longitudinally. The sequence came from a person aged 18-35 years with COVID-19, enrolled during active disease. The sequenced sample was peripheral blood. This chain uses TRBV19 with TRBJ1-4, with 9 bases aligning to TRBD1. This CDR3 reads CASSTPMGQGHRGLFF. In nucleotides, the CDR3 is TGTGCCAGTAGTACGCCCATGGGACAGGGACATCGCGGGCTGTTTTTT.